This T cell receptor (beta chain) was profiled in a study of blood T cell repertoires in COVID-19 (TCRdb year 2020). In terms of the full investigation: Collaborator samples came from the United States, Italy and Spain and covered acute and convalescent phases of COVID-19. The prospective study material was composed of cDNA or gDNA derived from T cells, B-cell-depleted T cells, or PBMCs. The dataset comprised deeply sampled blood TCRbeta repertoires from subjects exposed to, actively infected with, or recovered from COVID-19. Sample metadata almost always included a de-identified subject ID, COVID-19 status, age in years and sex. Where available, HLA class I and class II types were obtained from metadata supplied by the sample provider rather than from assay-based typing. The repertoires were released in a freely available public database meant as a resource for research on the immune response to SARS-CoV-2. Samples were obtained from the ongoing ImmuneRACE study (first 160 participants) and from some 1,200 subjects provided by 6 global collaborators.

From the cysteine through the phenylalanine, the CDR3 covers 13 amino acids. Of the read, only the CDR3 DNA is kept; its 39 bases are in frame from base 1. V is cut by 5 bases and J by 8 bases, and the space between the germline ends is 13 bases. The CDR1 and CDR2 encoded by the germline V gene (reference sequence) are PRHDT and FYEKMQ. Notes on this clone: The specificity of this receptor is unknown. Base quality data are lacking; no much larger clone is found one base away.

Samples from volunteer blood donors who had recovered from COVID-19 were contributed by a second Seattle source. Collaborating institutions collected whole blood in K2EDTA tubes following their own protocols. For TCRbeta analysis, collaborators shipped samples as frozen whole blood, isolated PBMCs, or DNA extracted from either of those sample types. General findings and caveats noted by the study authors: Clinical and demographic metadata were provided uncurated, with the amount varying by source and participant.

TCRbeta CDR3 regions were amplified from genomic DNA using the immunoSEQ Assay, a bias-controlled multiplex PCR. The paper's data handling went like this. Within the assay, amplification of reference gene primers was used to estimate how many nucleated cells each sample contained. Sequence reads were collapsed and filtered to measure the absolute abundance of every unique TCRbeta CDR3 rearrangement. For each sample, productive Simpson clonality was calculated as the square root of Simpson's diversity index over productive rearrangements. The source is immuneACCESS, and TCRdb retained only in-frame sequences with V and J called. Part of the clones is not carried over; for the studies checked, unresolved V genes explain less than half of this, and the remainder is unexplained. The V and J calls and clone size were taken over from that table, and D and trimming were inferred from the DNA. The sample profile shows roughly 300,000 clones; roughly 86% of them were found once. The ten largest clonotypes hold around 7.8% of the sample.

The source is a woman between 45 and 65 years old who had recovered from COVID-19. Sequenced material: peripheral blood. The chain is made from TRBV13 and TRBJ2-1, with TRBD2 as a weak D call on 5 bases. CDR3 region: CASSRTGSDEQFF. In nucleotide form, the sequence is TGTGCCAGCAGCCGGACGGGGTCTGATGAGCAGTTCTTC.